This T cell receptor (beta chain) was obtained from a study of T cell repertoires in cytomegalovirus infection. Study summary: It was the public TCR beta signatures that indicated both CMV infection and matching HLA type.

The CDR3 sequence is 18 residues long. Trimming at V came to 4 bases and at J to 0 bases, leaving 14 bases not matched to a gene. Study-wide points: CMV-specific TCR beta clonotypes restricted by HLA-C were the ones dominating the ex vivo response. There were carriers of CMV plus the relevant HLA, and cumulative public TCR beta family frequency identified them.

There are a few counts of this clonotype. Its antigen remains unidentified. Each CDR3 protein gets one entry after TCRdb re-called the reads with MiXCR. The data contain some 70,000 distinct CDR3 sequences, more than 20% of them singletons. This chain connects TRBV12-3 or TRBV12-4 to TRBJ1-2; 7 positions agree with TRBD1. The clonotype originates from a human donor in good health (CMV status not recorded). Some clones in this sample may be carry-over from other donors' samples. Specimen: PBMCs, sequenced either directly or after in vitro stimulation (not recorded which). The CDR3 sequence is CASSSALRGIRANYGYTF. The CDR3 DNA sequence: TGTGCCAGCAGTTCGGCACTCAGGGGGATCAGAGCTAACTATGGCTACACCTTC.